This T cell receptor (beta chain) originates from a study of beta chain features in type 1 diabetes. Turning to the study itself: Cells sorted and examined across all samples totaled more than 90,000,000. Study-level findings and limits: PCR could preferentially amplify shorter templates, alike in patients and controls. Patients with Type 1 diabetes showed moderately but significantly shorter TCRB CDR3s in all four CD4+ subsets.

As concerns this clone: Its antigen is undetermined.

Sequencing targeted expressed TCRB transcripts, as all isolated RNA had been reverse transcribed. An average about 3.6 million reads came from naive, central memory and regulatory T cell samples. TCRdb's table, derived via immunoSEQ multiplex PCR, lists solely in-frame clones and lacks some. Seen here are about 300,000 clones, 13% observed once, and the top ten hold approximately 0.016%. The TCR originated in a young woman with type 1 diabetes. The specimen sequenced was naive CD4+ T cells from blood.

This CDR3 is CASSLQVMSYEQYF. Here the CDR3 DNA reads TGTGCCAGCAGTCTCCAGGTTATGTCCTACGAGCAGTACTTC. J is TRBJ2-7 and V is TRBV2; no clear D. Per the germline V gene, CDR1 is SNHLY and CDR2 is FYNNEI. V lost 5 bases and J 1 base, leaving 12 bases between the germline ends. The CDR3 consists of 14 residues.